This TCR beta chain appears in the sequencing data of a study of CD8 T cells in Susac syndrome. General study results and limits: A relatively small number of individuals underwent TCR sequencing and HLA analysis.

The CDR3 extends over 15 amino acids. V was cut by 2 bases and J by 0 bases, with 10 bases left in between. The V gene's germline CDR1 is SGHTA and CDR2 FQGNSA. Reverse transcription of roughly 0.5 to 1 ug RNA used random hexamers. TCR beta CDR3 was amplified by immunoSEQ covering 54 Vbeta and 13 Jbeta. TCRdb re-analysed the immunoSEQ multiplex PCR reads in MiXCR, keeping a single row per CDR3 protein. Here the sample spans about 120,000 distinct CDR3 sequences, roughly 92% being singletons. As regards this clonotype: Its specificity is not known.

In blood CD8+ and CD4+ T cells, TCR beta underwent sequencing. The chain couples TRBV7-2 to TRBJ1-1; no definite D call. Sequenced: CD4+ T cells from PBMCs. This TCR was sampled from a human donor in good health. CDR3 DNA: TGTGCCAGCAGCTTACAGGTTCTCATGAACACTGAAGCTTTCTTT. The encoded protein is CASSLQVLMNTEAFF.